These 2 T cell receptor beta chains originate from one sample sequenced in a study of cytomegalovirus exposure and HLA in healthy donors. Researchers ran the PCR with 60 Vbeta and 13 Jbeta primers. Sequencing was performed with immunoSEQ multiplex PCR; in TCRdb, only in-frame clones are kept and a portion is missing. The table records 70,000 to 90,000 clones, 50% to 80% of them present only once. Material for sequencing was PBMCs. These receptors were collected from a man in his forties in good health and CMV-seropositive.

The sample holds a few counts of this clone. The sample contains more than one DNA sequence encoding this CDR3. This chain joins TRBV19 and TRBJ1-2, with 7 nucleotides matching TRBD1. There are 15 residues in the CDR3. V lost 5 bases to trimming and J lost 0 bases; unmatched junction nucleotides: 6. Looked up from germline, CDR1 is LNHDA and CDR2 is SQIVND (reference sequence). CDR3 loop: CASSSGQAANYGYTF. Written as DNA, the CDR3 is TGTGCCAGTAGTTCTGGACAGGCAGCTAACTATGGCTACACCTTC.

This chain joins TRBV5-1 and TRBJ1-2; TRBD1 agrees at 9 bases. The junction had 13 bases not matched to a gene; V was cut back by 3 bases and J by 7 bases. Germline lookup yields CDR1 SGHRS and CDR2 YFSETQ. The length of the CDR3 is 16 residues. CDR3 in amino acids: CASSSYTGTGYVGYTF. The CDR3 DNA sequence: TGCGCCAGCAGCTCCTACACCGGGACAGGGTATGTTGGCTACACCTTC. The full variable domain, completed using reference TRBV5-1 and TRBJ1-2, is KAGVTQTPRYLIKTRGQQVTLSCSPISGHRSVSWYQQTPGQGLQFLFEYFSETQRNKGNFPGRFSGRQFSNSRSEMNVSTLELGDSALYLCASSSYTGTGYVGYTFGSGTRLTVV.